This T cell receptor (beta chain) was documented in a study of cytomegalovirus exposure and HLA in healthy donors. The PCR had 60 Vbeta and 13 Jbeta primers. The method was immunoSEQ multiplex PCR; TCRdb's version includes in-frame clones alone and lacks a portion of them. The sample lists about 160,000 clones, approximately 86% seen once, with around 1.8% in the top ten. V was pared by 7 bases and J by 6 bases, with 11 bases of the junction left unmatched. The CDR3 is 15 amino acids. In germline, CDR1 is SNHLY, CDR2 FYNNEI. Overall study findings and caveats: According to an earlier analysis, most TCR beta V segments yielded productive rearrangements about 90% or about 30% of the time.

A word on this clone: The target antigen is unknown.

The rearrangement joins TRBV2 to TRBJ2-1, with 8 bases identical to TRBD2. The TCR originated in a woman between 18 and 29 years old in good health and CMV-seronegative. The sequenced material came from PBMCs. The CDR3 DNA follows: TGTGCCAGCACCCCAGGGTCTAGCGGGCGCAATGAGCAGTTCTTC. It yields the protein CASTPGSSGRNEQFF.